This T cell receptor (beta chain) was retrieved from a study of blood T cell repertoires in COVID-19. Clones were read by immunoSEQ multiplex PCR, and TCRdb kept only the in-frame ones, dropping some. Counted here are over 450,000 clones, approximately 88% occurring once; the ten biggest clones make up 7.8%. Deletions cut 5 bases from V and 1 base from J, with 17 bases between. Germline loops: CDR1 LNHDA, CDR2 SQIVND (reference sequence). The CDR3 sequence is 16 residues long. The specimen sequenced was peripheral blood. V gene TRBV19 combines with J gene TRBJ1-2; possible D gene TRBD1, 5 bases. The source of this sequence is a woman aged 45-59 years with COVID-19, enrolled during active disease. In DNA, the CDR3 is TGTGCCAGTAGTCACCTAAAGGGGCAGAATAACTATGGCTACACCTTC. It encodes CASSHLKGQNNYGYTF.